This paragraph covers one T cell receptor (beta chain) sequence. There is no known antigen for this receptor. One base away there is no much larger clone; base qualities are not given. This sample was included in a study of CD8 T cells in ankylosing spondylitis (dated by TCRdb to 2016 to 2017). Study-wide context: The study set out to find disease-linked TCR variants by profiling T cell receptor beta repertoires in ankylosing spondylitis patients and healthy donors. Samples of peripheral blood were taken, and for ankylosing spondylitis patients, synovial fluid was collected as well. The full study cohort comprised about 25 ankylosing spondylitis patients and over a hundred healthy donors. Findings and caveats that apply to the study as a whole: The disease-linked clones were reported to be significantly enriched in matched synovial fluid samples from ankylosing spondylitis patients. Some TCR beta motif variants had previously been reported in synovial fluid and blood of reactive arthritis patients, which suggested common disease-initiation mechanisms. Blood from ankylosing spondylitis patients appeared to be characterized by a TCR beta motif made up of about 8 highly homologous amino acid variants. A CD8+ phenotype was shown by the disease-linked clones, which were found at relatively low frequencies in peripheral blood.

Compared with germline, V lacks 5 bases and J lacks 0 bases; bases without a gene match: 6. From the cysteine through the phenylalanine, the CDR3 covers 16 amino acids. Only the CDR3 DNA is retained, 48 bases long and in frame from the first base. According to the germline V gene, CDR1 reads MNHEY and CDR2 reads SVGEGT. The run used an Illumina HiSeq 2500. Quantitative 5'-RACE with molecular barcodes was the method used to prepare the TCR beta libraries. The study's own analysis went as follows. A new computational method based on a probabilistic model of VDJ rearrangement was used to identify disease-linked TCR variants. The raw public data were reprocessed by TCRdb itself: fastp quality trimming at Q25, MiXCR clonotype calling, in-frame beta chains only. Rows merge per CDR3 protein into single entries with the most common DNA and genes. The V and J calls reflect TCRdb's pipeline rather than the authors' work. Within this sample are 150,000 to 200,000 distinct CDR3 sequences, with roughly 13% of them counted one time only. The ten largest clones represent more than 15% of the sample.

The rearranged segments are TRBV6-2 or TRBV6-3 and TRBJ2-2; 7 central nucleotides agree with TRBD1. The specimen sequenced was blood, either unsorted or a sorted T cell fraction (not recorded which). The sequence came from a male donor with ankylosing spondylitis or in good health (not recorded which). The DNA sequence follows: TGTGCCAGCAGTCAACCCGGGACAGCGAACACCGGGGAGCTGTTTTTT. The resulting protein is CASSQPGTANTGELFF.